The 12 T cell receptor beta chains below all came from one sample that was sequenced in a study of PD-1 blockade in classical Hodgkin lymphoma. Brentuximab vedotin exposure varied, and every patient relapsed after autologous stem cell transplantation. Out of thawed PBMCs, magnetic negative selection purified CD4+ T cells. The method was immunoSEQ multiplex PCR; TCRdb's version includes in-frame clones alone and lacks a portion of them. In the table there are 4,000 or so clones, roughly 87% of which are singletons. The material sequenced was CD4+ T cells from blood, taken at baseline. The receptors stem from a human donor with classical Hodgkin lymphoma.

In its sample, this clone was seen once. The J gene is TRBJ2-1, the V gene TRBV5-1; possibly TRBD1 or TRBD2 for D (6 bases each). The CDR3 contains 15 residues. With 4 bases removed from V and 9 bases from J, the gap between germline ends came to 20 bases. CDR1 is SGHRS and CDR2 is YFSETQ in the germline V gene. The CDR3 DNA reads TGCGCCAGCAGCCCGGAGGGGGGTACGAGGGGTGAGCAGTTCTTC. Encoded protein: CASSPEGGTRGEQFF.

V and J are TRBV6-6 and TRBJ2-1; 7 bases agree with TRBD1. J was trimmed by 6 bases and V by 5 bases; bases with no gene match: 10. The CDR3 loop spans 15 amino acids. The germline V gene encodes CDR1 MNHNY and CDR2 SVGAGI (reference sequence). The CDR3 spells CASSDGQDRVNEQFF. For the CDR3, the DNA is TGTGCCAGCAGTGATGGACAGGATCGGGTCAATGAGCAGTTCTTC.

The chain is built from TRBV2 and TRBJ1-5; 7 bases map to TRBD1. CDR3 length: 16 amino acids. V dropped 4 bases and J dropped 6; count of bases not matched to a gene: 12. Germline V gene data show CDR1 as SNHLY and CDR2 as FYNNEI. CDR3 nucleotide sequence: TGTGCCAGCAGTGTAAGACAGGGAGGACTCGGTCAGCCCCAGCATTTT. It translates to CASSVRQGGLGQPQHF.

This chain's CDR3 is CASSPGFNPLNTEAFF. The CDR3 coding sequence is TGTGCCAGCAGCCCGGGGTTCAACCCCTTGAACACTGAAGCTTTCTTT. The chain employs TRBV5-5 and TRBJ1-1, with D uncertain. Germline values: CDR1 SGHKS, CDR2 YYEKEE (reference sequence). V dropped 4 bases and J dropped 0 bases, with 16 bases sitting between them. CDR3 length: 16 amino acids. The full variable domain, rest sourced from reference TRBV5-5 and TRBJ1-1, is DAGVTQSPTHLIKTRGQQVTLRCSPISGHKSVSWYQQVLGQGPQFIFQYYEKEERGRGNFPDRFSARQFPNYSSELNVNALLLGDSALYLCASSPGFNPLNTEAFFGQGTRLTVV.

This clone was detected only a few times. The rearrangement joins TRBV19 to TRBJ1-2; possibly TRBD1 for D (6 bases). CDR1 LNHDA and CDR2 SQIVND come from the germline V gene (reference sequence). The CDR3 runs to 13 residues. V was clipped by 9 bases and J by 5 bases, with 16 bases between them. CDR3 amino acids: CASGTSAQYGYTF. The DNA of the CDR3 is TGTGCCAGCGGGACATCCGCGCAGTATGGCTACACCTTC.

J is TRBJ1-5 and V is TRBV10-2, with a weak D call TRBD1 (6 bases). Germline CDR1 WSHSY, CDR2 SAAADI. V was clipped by 4 bases and J by 0 bases, with 16 bases between them. This CDR3 comprises 17 residues. In nucleotides, the CDR3 is TGCGCCAGCAGTGGAATCCGGGACATATTTAGCAATCAGCCCCAGCATTTT. Translation: CASSGIRDIFSNQPQHF.

This clone was seen once. V gene TRBV7-9 combines with J gene TRBJ1-1, with 7 bases aligning to TRBD1. The V gene end was trimmed by 3 bases and the J gene end by 5 bases; junction bases not matched to a gene: 6. The CDR3 contains 14 residues. Per the germline V gene, CDR1 is SEHNR and CDR2 is FQNEAQ (reference sequence). The CDR3 protein is CASSFSGGGTEAFF. For the CDR3, the DNA is TGTGCCAGCAGCTTCTCAGGGGGAGGGACTGAAGCTTTCTTT.

The rearrangement joins TRBV5-4 to TRBJ2-5, with D unclear. The CDR3 covers 13 residues. CDR1 and CDR2 (germline): SGHNT, YYREEE (reference sequence). V was shortened by 2 bases and J by 9 bases, with 14 bases between the two germline ends. The CDR3 region has the DNA TGTGCCAGCAGCTTTGGTTCCTTTTGGGCCCAGTACTTC. It is translated as CASSFGSFWAQYF.

This clone was seen just once. V is TRBV11-2 and J is TRBJ1-4; D is undetermined. The CDR3 consists of 15 residues. The germline gives CDR1 SGHAT, CDR2 FQNNGV. V lost 1 base and J 3 bases, leaving 9 bases between the germline ends. CDR3 sequence reads: CASSLAGFANEKLFF. CDR3 nucleotides: TGTGCCAGCAGCTTAGCGGGGTTCGCTAATGAAAAACTGTTTTTT.

The chain employs TRBV7-7 and TRBJ2-7, with TRBD1 matching 9 bases. The germline V gene has CDR1 SSHAT and CDR2 FNYEAQ (reference sequence). V was pared by 5 bases and J by 2 bases, with 7 bases of the junction left unmatched. CDR3 size: 15 residues. As DNA, the CDR3 is TGTGCCAGCAGCCCCGGGACAGGGAACCCCTACGAGCAGTACTTC. Encoded protein: CASSPGTGNPYEQYF.

The chain is built from TRBV5-1 and TRBJ2-2; D is ambiguous. V was trimmed by 0 bases and J by 4 bases, leaving 13 bases between them. The CDR3 has 16 residues. Germline V gene data show CDR1 as SGHRS and CDR2 as YFSETQ. CDR3 sequence reads: CASSLGAVPGTGELFF. In DNA, the CDR3 is TGCGCCAGCAGCTTGGGCGCAGTCCCGGGCACCGGGGAGCTGTTTTTT. Looking up the rest from reference TRBV5-1 and TRBJ2-2 gives the full variable domain: KAGVTQTPRYLIKTRGQQVTLSCSPISGHRSVSWYQQTPGQGLQFLFEYFSETQRNKGNFPGRFSGRQFSNSRSEMNVSTLELGDSALYLCASSLGAVPGTGELFFGEGSRLTVL.

This rearrangement joins TRBV6-9 to TRBJ2-7, with unresolved D. Germline-derived CDR1 and CDR2 are MNHGY and SVAAGI. Trimming cost V 2 bases and J 1 base, with 6 bases left between them. CDR3 length equals 13 residues. CDR3 sequence: CASSYETSYEQYF. Here the CDR3 DNA reads TGTGCCAGCAGTTATGAGACTTCCTACGAGCAGTACTTC.